This T cell receptor (beta chain) came from a study of T-cell reconstitution after alpha-beta-depleted transplantation in children. This CDR3 has 15 residues. V lost 7 bases, J lost 3 bases, and 15 bases lay in between. Findings and caveats of the study: A year post-transplant, T-cell counts and diversity derived mostly from newly produced T cells. Surviving recipient T cells and thymic progenitors produced the high day-60 TCRbeta diversity seen in some patients. Reportedly, alpha-beta T cells present about two months post-transplant originated from several hundred expanded clones of graft origin.

This clonotype was seen repeatedly, ten times or more. The antigen is undetermined. Unique molecular identifiers were used in preparing the TCRbeta library. From the PCR reads, TCRdb called clonotypes with MiXCR, one entry per CDR3 protein. This table has just under 250,000 distinct CDR3 sequences, roughly 23% appearing once. The gene calls are TRBV12-3 or TRBV12-4 and TRBJ2-2, with D maybe TRBD1 (5 bases). The TCR originated in a girl aged 2 to 9 with Fanconi anemia, due to receive a stem cell transplant. Sequenced here: PBMCs, sampled before TCRalphabeta/CD19-depleted stem cell transplant. CDR3 residues: CASTLGGADTGELFF. In nucleotides, the CDR3 is TGTGCCAGCACCCTCGGTGGGGCGGACACCGGGGAGCTGTTTTTT.